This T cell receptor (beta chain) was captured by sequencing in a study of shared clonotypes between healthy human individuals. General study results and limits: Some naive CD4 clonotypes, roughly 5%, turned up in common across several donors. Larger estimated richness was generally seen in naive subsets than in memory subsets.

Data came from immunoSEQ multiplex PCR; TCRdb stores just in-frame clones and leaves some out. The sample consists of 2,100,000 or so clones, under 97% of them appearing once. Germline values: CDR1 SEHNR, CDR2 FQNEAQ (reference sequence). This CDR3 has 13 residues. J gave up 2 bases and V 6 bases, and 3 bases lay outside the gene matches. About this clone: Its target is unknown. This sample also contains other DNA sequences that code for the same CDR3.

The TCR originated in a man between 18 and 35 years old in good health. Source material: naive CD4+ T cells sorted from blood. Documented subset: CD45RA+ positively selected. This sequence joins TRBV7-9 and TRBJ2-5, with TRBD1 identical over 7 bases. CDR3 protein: CASSRQGQETQYF. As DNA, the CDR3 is TGTGCCAGCAGTAGACAGGGTCAAGAGACCCAGTACTTC.